This T cell receptor (beta chain) was retrieved from a study of cytomegalovirus exposure and HLA in healthy donors. 60 Vbeta and 13 Jbeta primers were used in PCR. TCRdb's table, derived via immunoSEQ multiplex PCR, lists solely in-frame clones and lacks some. This sample carries approximately 38,000 clones, with 1% to 1.5% going to the ten biggest clones. V shed 6 bases, J shed 6 bases, and the junction held 10 bases outside the gene matches. This CDR3 comprises 13 residues. Germline CDR1 SQVTM, CDR2 ANQGSEA. Material: PBMCs. The J gene is TRBJ2-7, the V gene TRBV29-1, with 8 bases fitting TRBD2. This receptor was taken from a man in his thirties or forties in good health and CMV-seronegative. The CDR3 DNA reads TGCAGCGTCGCGCCAAGCGGGAGTAGCGAGCAGTACTTC. Protein sequence: CSVAPSGSSEQYF.